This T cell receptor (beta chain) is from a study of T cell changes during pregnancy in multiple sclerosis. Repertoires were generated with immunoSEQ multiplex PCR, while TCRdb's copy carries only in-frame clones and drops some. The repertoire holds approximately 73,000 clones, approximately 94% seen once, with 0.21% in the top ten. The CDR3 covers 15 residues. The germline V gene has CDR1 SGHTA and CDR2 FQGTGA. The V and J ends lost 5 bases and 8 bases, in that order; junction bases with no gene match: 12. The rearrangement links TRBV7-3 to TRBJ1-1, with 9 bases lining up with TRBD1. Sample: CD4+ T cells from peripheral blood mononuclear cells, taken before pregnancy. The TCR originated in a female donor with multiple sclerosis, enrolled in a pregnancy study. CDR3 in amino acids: CASSPTLGQGSEAFF. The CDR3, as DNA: TGTGCCAGCAGCCCTACCCTGGGACAGGGTTCCGAAGCTTTCTTT.